This TCR beta chain was obtained from a study of blood T cells in healthy people across ages. This CDR3 region has 14 residues. Trimming cost V 10 bases and J 7 bases, with 17 bases left between them. The germline V gene has CDR1 ENHRY and CDR2 SYGVKD. The second PCR ran about 6 to 12 cycles with a sample-barcoded 5' primer and J-beta primers. MiXCR was run by TCRdb on the 5' RACE reads, yielding one entry per CDR3 protein. The sample holds about 780,000 distinct CDR3 sequences; 62% are singletons and the top ten take 28%. This clonotype was recorded once. The chain employs TRBV10-3 and TRBJ1-6; possibly TRBD1 for D (5 bases). This clonotype was sampled from a man younger than 45 in good health. The sequenced sample consisted of blood. CDR3: CATGGTDVNSPLHF. The CDR3 region has the DNA TGTGCCACGGGGGGGACGGACGTAAATTCACCCCTCCACTTT.